A single sample gave rise to the 5 T cell receptor beta chains below, sequenced in a study of T cells in narcolepsy. Using immunoSEQ multiplex PCR, the repertoire was profiled, and TCRdb retains in-frame clones only, with some absent. The sample lists some 30,000 clones, around 87% occurring once. Material for sequencing was CD45RA- memory CD4+ T cells from PBMCs. These receptors all stem from a human donor with narcolepsy.

The count of this clone is one. CDR3 sequence (DNA): TGTGCCAGCAGCTTAATGGGGACCGGGGAGCTGTTTTTT. The encoded protein is CASSLMGTGELFF. The V call is TRBV7-3, the J call TRBJ2-2; no clear D. Trimming took 1 base from V and 5 from J, leaving 5 bases between them. This CDR3 region has 13 residues. Germline V CDR1 and CDR2: SGHTA, FQGTGA.

The J gene is TRBJ1-4, the V gene TRBV5-4; TRBD1 agrees at 9 bases. CDR1 and CDR2 from the germline V gene are SGHNT and YYREEE (reference sequence). The CDR3 is 16 residues long. The V and J ends lost 0 bases and 3 bases, in that order; junction bases with no gene match: 3. The CDR3 nucleotides are TGTGCCAGCAGCTTGGGCGGACAGGGGTCTAATGAAAAACTGTTTTTT. It yields the protein CASSLGGQGSNEKLFF.

This chain uses TRBV25-1 with TRBJ1-1, with a tentative D call TRBD1 (5 bases). V lost 6 bases and J lost 6, with 17 bases in between. Germline V CDR1 and CDR2: MGHDK, SYGVNS. The CDR3 is 14 amino acids. CDR3 sequence reads: CASRPSQVGSEAFF. DNA for the CDR3: TGTGCCAGCAGACCATCACAGGTCGGTTCTGAAGCTTTCTTT.

This sequence joins TRBV19 and TRBJ1-1; 7 bases line up with TRBD1. With V trimmed by 3 bases and J by 4 bases, 11 bases remained unmatched. Germline V gene sequence: CDR1 LNHDA, CDR2 SQIVND (reference sequence). The CDR3 totals 16 residues. The DNA of the CDR3 is TGTGCCAGTAGTATCCTGTCCCCAGGGGGGAGCACTGAAGCTTTCTTT. Amino acid sequence: CASSILSPGGSTEAFF.

The chain has TRBV19 and TRBJ2-1, with 10 bases aligning to TRBD1. Germline lookup yields CDR1 LNHDA and CDR2 SQIVND (reference sequence). The CDR3 has 13 amino acids. Trimming took 5 bases from V and 8 from J; bases not matched to a gene: 3. The CDR3 DNA sequence: TGTGCCAGTAGTTCAGGACAGGGGGATGAGCAGTTCTTC. It encodes CASSSGQGDEQFF.